What follows is one T cell receptor (beta chain) and its context. This clone was observed a few times. The specificity of this receptor is unknown. Nothing much larger sits one base from this clone, and base qualities are not available. These data originate in a study of cytomegalovirus exposure and HLA in healthy donors (dated 2017 in TCRdb). For the wider study: An earlier analysis of some 600 of the donors reported about 260 Gb of sequence data and 95 million to 130 million unique TCR beta sequences obtained from 150 million to 200 million T cells. Roughly 300 gigabases of sequencing data and around 88 million unique TCR sequences made up an early release that covered 500 to 650 HLA-typed donors. The genetic ancestry cluster associated with self-reported Caucasian donors included 81% of the 350 to 500 genotyped donors. The study aimed to test whether cataloging public T cell receptors could reveal signatures of past pathogen exposure. The study profiled the T cell repertoires of fewer than 850 subjects by immunosequencing and related them to cytomegalovirus serostatus. A separate validation cohort of 90 to 150 different subjects was used in addition to the 666-subject first cohort. To predict cytomegalovirus infection status, the study combined high-throughput TCR immunosequencing, statistical association of individual TCRs with disease status, and machine learning. A later analysis re-examined previously published TCR beta repertoires from roughly 650 donors and added high-resolution HLA genotyping to investigate patterns of TCR occurrence. The later analysis used no new phenotypic data to find candidate immune exposures, relying instead on TCR beta sequences and their occurrence across donors. An earlier analysis of several hundred of the donors applied high-throughput TCR beta sequencing to assess whether each TCR beta V gene segment acted as functional or pseudogenic. Alongside the repertoire data, information on donor age, sex, ethnicity and CMV serostatus was compiled. A later genetic analysis used genome-wide SNP genotypes for about three fifths of the 666 donors, treating that subset as a discovery cohort. All discovery cohort repertoires had been generated on a single sequencing platform. Class I and class II HLA loci were covered by the typing at four-digit resolution. Typing coverage differed by locus: A, B, C, DRB1 and DQB1 were typed in about 629-640 donors, DQA1 in approximately 520, DPA1 in over 600, and DPB1 in approximately 450. Four or five DR-DQ haplotypes were handled as single units for association and clustering because linkage in the cohort was strong. On average, around 240,000 unique TCR beta nucleotide sequences were sequenced per donor among fewer than 500 genotyped donors of the cohort, with about 17% of those sequences being non-productive.

The library was produced with the immunoSEQ multiplex PCR assay. A mixture of 60 forward primers for TCR Vbeta segments and 13 reverse primers for TCR Jbeta segments was used in the multiplex PCR. The CDR3 region of rearranged TCR beta genes was amplified from genomic DNA by a multiplex PCR assay. Amplified TCR beta libraries were sequenced as 87-base-pair reads on the Illumina HiSeq System. Per the authors' processing: Across the 500 to 850 repertoires, a later analysis counted tens of millions of unique TCR beta chains, around 11 million of which were shared by at least two donors. Raw reads were error-corrected and collapsed into unique sequences with a nearest-neighbor algorithm that merged closely related sequences to remove PCR and sequencing errors. CDR3 sequences were aligned to IMGT reference sequences to assign V, D and J gene segments. For a sequence to be retained, a match of at least six nucleotides was required to both a V gene segment and a J gene segment. A rearrangement was called productive if the CDR3 had no stop codons and remained in frame with V and J, and every other rearrangement was called non-productive. Following IMGT convention, CDR3 was defined as the stretch from the second conserved V-encoded cysteine up to the conserved J-encoded phenylalanine. Sequences without an unambiguous match to a single V gene segment were excluded from the earlier analysis of about 600 of the donors. An earlier analysis of 587 of the donors classified V segments as functional when productive rearrangements were above 56.7% and as segregating when the standard deviation between donors was above 5%. A statistical classification framework was developed to diagnose cytomegalovirus status using the catalog of TCR beta chain sequences. A later analysis assigned V and J genes by comparing TCR nucleotide sequences with IMGT/GENE-DB human TR gene sequences. In a later analysis, CDR3 sequences and most-parsimonious VDJ recombination scenarios were assigned using the TCRdist pipeline. In a later analysis, each TCR beta chain was defined by its CDR3 amino acid sequence together with its V-gene family, and reads without a unique V-gene family were excluded. In a later analysis, around 600 highly shared, low-generation-probability nucleotide sequences were removed to address suspected cross-contamination and a sequencing artifact. For each public chain, a later analysis derived a clonal expansion index from normalized ranks of inferred template counts within each repertoire. A later analysis computed generation probabilities with a VDJ recombination model fitted to out-of-frame rearrangements, and checked the results against IGoR. Hypergeometric tests were used in a later analysis to score TCR-TCR, TCR-HLA and TCR-CMV co-occurrence, with a repertoire-size bias correction applied to the TCR pairs. False discovery rates were estimated in a later analysis by permuting HLA or CMV assignments 20 times. In a later analysis, co-occurring TCRs were grouped using DBSCAN, and TCRdist sequence similarity was added for clustering within HLA-allele-positive subsets. Co-occurrence clustering excluded repertoires with fewer than 30,000 or more than 120,000 public chains, plus five with anomalous nucleotide sharing. As stored in TCRdb, this immuneACCESS dataset retains in-frame rearrangements with V and J assigned. A fraction of the clones does not appear; measured against another copy, unresolved V genes explain less than half of the discrepancy, and the remainder lacks a known reason. The V and J calls and the clone size are those of that table, but D and trimming were determined from the DNA. This sample has 150,000 to 200,000 clones in its table, and around three quarters of those were observed once. 0.9% to 1.1% of the sample goes to the ten largest clones.

V has 8 bases trimmed and J has 5 bases trimmed; junction bases matching no gene number 9. There are 14 amino acids in the CDR3, from cysteine to phenylalanine inclusive. Just the 42-base CDR3 DNA is kept, in frame starting at base 1. CDR1 and CDR2 are read off the germline V gene as MDHEN and SYDVKM. The investigation overall reported the following: Compared with the approximately 710-donor mean, donors in an Asian-associated ancestry cluster had fewer N-insertions in productive TCRs, according to a later genetic analysis. Broadly in line with IMGT annotations, most TCR beta V segments showed up in productive rearrangements about 87% or about 30% of the time in an earlier analysis of roughly 590 of the donors. In a later genetic analysis, a missense DCLRE1C variant was associated with V-gene and J-gene trimming of TCR beta chains, and the association was replicated in an independent cohort. According to the authors, the approach could potentially be generalized to other disease states and immunological phenotypes. Only TCR beta chains were sequenced in this cohort, and the absence of alpha or paired-chain data limited detectable features. A further reported finding was that TCR beta sequences accurately predicted the HLA-A and HLA-B alleles for most subjects in the first cohort. When HLA alleles, especially DR and DQ, strongly co-occurred, TCR associations were difficult to assign to individual alleles. A later analysis found that most CMV-associated TCR beta chains appeared HLA-restricted, with HLA associations seemingly driven largely by CMV exposure. In a later analysis, some 17,000 TCR beta sequences were associated with specific HLA alleles at a false discovery rate of 0.05. In the study, some 160 TCR beta chains were listed as associated with cytomegalovirus. Most TCR sequences were seen in very few donors, while some public TCRs were found in many individuals. The presence/absence analyses assumed that sequencing depth was roughly uniform across donors, and that assumption may not be true. HLA typing was unavailable for some donors at each locus, so association tests used only the typed subset. In vitro tests confirmed that a few of the cytomegalovirus-associated TCR beta chains recognize cytomegalovirus antigens. Several of the top co-occurrence clusters appeared to be linked to parvovirus B19, influenza, CMV and Epstein-Barr virus, according to a later analysis. Because the 87-base-pair reads could not distinguish some IMGT-functional V segments, including TRBV6-2 and TRBV6-3, those segments were excluded. For the cohort, immune exposure information was limited to CMV serostatus. A later analysis found that TCR association rates varied across HLA loci, with DRB1 alleles showing the most associated TCRs and HLA-C alleles the fewest. Cytomegalovirus status was reported to be diagnosed by the classifier with high specificity and sensitivity in both the original and validation cohorts. Linkage disequilibrium might explain the correlated functional status among segregating V segments, but an unknown experimental factor could not be excluded. Because counts were too low, roughly 17 rarely observed V segments, including chromosome 9 orphons, were left out of the earlier analysis of about 500 of the donors. Compared with equally common non-associated chains, HLA-associated TCR beta chains in a later analysis were more clonally expanded and had lower generation probabilities. A cluster of highly shared sequence variants was judged likely to represent a technical artifact of the sequencing pipeline.

The cohort consisted of fewer than 700 healthy bone marrow donors. All cohort members were sampled while nominally healthy, although unrecorded immune exposures were likely present. The donor tested CMV seronegative, placing the donor among the 352 seronegative members of the cohort. A peripheral blood sample was collected from each donor, and TCR beta sequencing was performed on peripheral blood mononuclear cells. The Qiagen DNeasy Blood Extraction Kit was used to extract genomic DNA from the blood cell samples. In this chain, TRBV28 is recombined with TRBJ1-1; the central 9 bases match TRBD1. The sequence derives from a woman in her thirties or forties in good health and CMV-seronegative. What was sequenced was PBMCs. Here the CDR3 is given as CASLTGGAGTEAFF. The nucleotides are TGTGCCAGCTTAACAGGGGGCGCAGGGACTGAAGCTTTCTTT. Outside the CDR3, residues come from the reference TRBV28 and TRBJ1-1 proteins, so the full variable domain is: DVKVTQSSRYLVKRTGEKVFLECVQDMDHENMFWYRQDPGLGLRLIYFSYDVKMKEKGDIPEGYSVSREKKERFSLILESASTNQTSMYLCASLTGGAGTEAFFGQGTRLTVV.